These 24 T cell receptor beta chains came from one sample sequenced in a study of blood T cell repertoires in COVID-19. TCRdb's copy holds only in-frame clones and misses some; the assay was immunoSEQ multiplex PCR. The table includes about 120,000 clones, less than 75% detected once. The sample consisted of peripheral blood. The source of these receptors is a human donor with acute or convalescent COVID-19. The donor label of this sample is uncertain.

The gene calls are TRBV11-3 and TRBJ1-5, with 7 bases that match TRBD1. Unmatched junction bases numbered 10, after V lost 2 bases and J lost 9 bases. CDR3 length: 15 amino acids. Germline V gene sequence: CDR1 SGHNT, CDR2 YENEEA. The CDR3 is CASSLPPGRGRPQHF. The CDR3 region has the DNA TGTGCCAGCAGCTTACCCCCCGGCAGGGGGAGGCCCCAGCATTTT.

The chain joins TRBV6-1 to TRBJ1-2, with unresolved D. The CDR3 runs 16 residues. CDR1 is MNHNS, CDR2 SASEGT, per germline. V lost 3 bases and J lost 8, with 22 bases in between. This CDR3 reads CASSDANGPLRRGYTF. In DNA, the CDR3 is TGTGCCAGCAGTGACGCCAACGGACCCCTTCGGAGGGGCTACACCTTC.

The chain couples TRBV5-1 to TRBJ1-3, with a possible D match to TRBD1 (6 bases). The CDR3 runs to 15 residues. Per the germline V gene, CDR1 is SGHRS and CDR2 is YFSETQ. Between the trimmed V and J ends, which lost 4 bases and 0 bases, there was a span of 11 bases. In DNA, the CDR3 is TGCGCCAGCAGCCGGGACATCTTCTCTGGAAACACCATATATTTT. Translating gives CASSRDIFSGNTIYF.

V usage is TRBV28 and J usage is TRBJ1-3; 9 positions match TRBD1. Germline V gives CDR1 MDHEN, CDR2 SYDVKM. The junction had 8 bases not matched to a gene; V was cut back by 5 bases and J by 0 bases. This CDR3 is built from 17 residues. CDR3 nucleotides: TGTGCCAGCAGTACCCTGACAGGGGGGAACTCTGGAAACACCATATATTTT. Protein product: CASSTLTGGNSGNTIYF.

The V and J genes are TRBV28 and TRBJ2-1, with D possibly matching TRBD2 (6 bases). The CDR3 loop spans 15 amino acids. Germline V lookup: CDR1 MDHEN, CDR2 SYDVKM. The V end was cut by 6 bases, the J end by 3 bases, with 15 bases between. The DNA for the CDR3 is TGTGCCAGCAGCGTTCCCGGGACTGACTACAATGAGCAGTTCTTC. It yields the protein CASSVPGTDYNEQFF.

V and J are TRBV7-2 and TRBJ2-1, with 9 bases fitting TRBD2. V lost 5 bases to trimming and J lost 7 bases; unmatched junction nucleotides: 12. Per the germline V gene, CDR1 is SGHTA and CDR2 is FQGNSA. The CDR3 covers 16 residues. In DNA, the CDR3 is TGTGCCAGCAGCCGTGATCCGGGACTAGCAAGTAATGAGCAGTTCTTC. Translating gives CASSRDPGLASNEQFF. The full variable domain, completed using reference TRBV7-2 and TRBJ2-1, is GAGVSQSPSNKVTEKGKDVELRCDPISGHTALYWYRQSLGQGLEFLIYFQGNSAPDKSGLPSDRFSAERTGGSVSTLTIQRTQQEDSAVYLCASSRDPGLASNEQFFGPGTRLTVL.

V usage is TRBV7-9 and J usage is TRBJ2-2, with 7 bases matching TRBD1. Germline-derived CDR1 and CDR2 are SEHNR and FQNEAQ (reference sequence). The trim removed 5 bases at V and 6 bases at J, leaving 6 bases unmatched. The CDR3 runs to 14 residues. Here the CDR3 reads CASSTRQGSGELFF. CDR3 DNA sequence: TGTGCCAGCAGCACTAGACAGGGATCCGGGGAGCTGTTTTTT. The entire variable domain, with the rest obtained from reference TRBV7-9 and TRBJ2-2, is as follows: DTGVSQNPRHKITKRGQNVTFRCDPISEHNRLYWYRQTLGQGPEFLTYFQNEAQLEKSRLLSDRFSAERPKGSFSTLEIQRTEQGDSAMYLCASSTRQGSGELFFGEGSRLTVL.

The chain links TRBV5-1 to TRBJ1-5; maybe TRBD1 (5 bases). CDR1 and CDR2 (germline): SGHRS, YFSETQ. V was shortened by 1 base and J by 5 bases, with 13 bases between the two germline ends. The CDR3 length is 15 residues. Written as DNA, the CDR3 is TGCGCCAGCAGCTTGCCAAGGGGTGGCGATCAGCCCCAGCATTTT. The encoded protein is CASSLPRGGDQPQHF.

Only a few counts were recorded for this clone. The chain employs TRBV11-2 and TRBJ1-3; D call uncertain. This CDR3 contains 15 residues. V lost 2 bases to trimming and J lost 2 bases, with 10 bases between them. Germline V gene lookup returns CDR1 SGHAT and CDR2 FQNNGV. This CDR3 reads CASSLPRLTGNTIYF. The CDR3 coding sequence is TGTGCCAGCAGCTTACCCAGGCTTACTGGAAACACCATATATTTT. Complete variable domain (other parts from reference TRBV11-2 and TRBJ1-3): EAGVAQSPRYKIIEKRQSVAFWCNPISGHATLYWYQQILGQGPKLLIQFQNNGVVDDSQLPKDRFSAERLKGVDSTLKIQPAKLEDSAVYLCASSLPRLTGNTIYFGEGSWLTVV.

The chain links TRBV19 to TRBJ1-2, with D perhaps TRBD1 (5 bases). Trimming took off 2 bases at V and 2 bases at J, with 15 bases between the two ends. This CDR3 has 16 amino acids. The germline gives CDR1 LNHDA, CDR2 SQIVND (reference sequence). The CDR3 protein is CASSISVVQGNYGYTF. The CDR3 DNA follows: TGTGCCAGTAGTATAAGTGTGGTTCAGGGCAACTATGGCTACACCTTC. Drawing the rest from reference TRBV19 and TRBJ1-2, the complete variable domain is DGGITQSPKYLFRKEGQNVTLSCEQNLNHDAMYWYRQDPGQGLRLIYYSQIVNDFQKGDIAEGYSVSREKKESFPLTVTSAQKNPTAFYLCASSISVVQGNYGYTFGSGTRLTVV.

The chain couples TRBV5-1 to TRBJ2-5; 8 nucleotides line up with TRBD2. In germline, CDR1 is SGHRS, CDR2 YFSETQ. The CDR3 covers 15 residues. The J segment lost 6 bases and the V segment lost 0 bases, leaving 7 bases of the junction unmatched. DNA for the CDR3: TGCGCCAGCAGCTTGGGACTAGCGCTTCCCAAGACCCAGTACTTC. Translating gives CASSLGLALPKTQYF.

The genes are TRBV19 and TRBJ2-2; TRBD1 might be the D (5 bases). The CDR3 has 16 residues. In germline, CDR1 is LNHDA, CDR2 SQIVND (reference sequence). V lost 1 base to trimming and J lost 2 bases, with 11 bases between them. CDR3 DNA sequence: TGTGCCAGTAGTATAGGCCGACAGAGCAACACCGGGGAGCTGTTTTTT. Amino acids: CASSIGRQSNTGELFF.

This clone is a singleton in its sample. This chain links TRBV6-6 with TRBJ2-2, with a tentative D call TRBD2 (5 bases). CDR3 length: 19 amino acids. With 6 bases removed from V and 0 bases from J, the gap between germline ends came to 23 bases. The germline V gene has CDR1 MNHNY and CDR2 SVGAGI (reference sequence). CDR3 DNA sequence: TGTGCCAGCAGCCGACGACCAACTTGGACTCGGGCGAACACCGGGGAGCTGTTTTTT. The encoded protein is CASSRRPTWTRANTGELFF.

The chain employs TRBV4-1 and TRBJ2-1, with unresolved D. CDR3 length: 12 amino acids. V was clipped by 2 bases and J by 4 bases, with 3 bases between them. CDR1 and CDR2 (germline): MGHRA, YSYEKL. CDR3 in amino acids: CASSQTYNEQFF. For the CDR3, the DNA is TGCGCCAGCAGCCAAACATACAATGAGCAGTTCTTC.

This rearrangement joins TRBV4-1 to TRBJ1-1; D is unresolved. CDR3 length equals 15 residues. V was clipped by 1 base and J by 0 bases, with 9 bases between them. Germline V lookup: CDR1 MGHRA, CDR2 YSYEKL. The chain's CDR3 is CASSQVSPVNTEAFF. As DNA, the CDR3 is TGCGCCAGCAGCCAAGTATCGCCGGTGAACACTGAAGCTTTCTTT.

The chain recombines TRBV5-4 with TRBJ2-3; 8 nucleotides align to TRBD2. The junction had 7 bases not matched to a gene; V was cut back by 1 base and J by 6 bases. Germline lookup yields CDR1 SGHNT and CDR2 YYREEE (reference sequence). CDR3 size: 15 residues. This chain's CDR3 is CASSLSGGLLDTQYF. CDR3 in DNA: TGTGCCAGCAGCTTGAGCGGGGGCCTCTTGGATACGCAGTATTTT.

This clone was observed a handful of times. The gene calls are TRBV5-4 and TRBJ2-2; 15 bases match TRBD2. CDR1 is SGHNT, CDR2 YYREEE, per germline (reference sequence). The V gene end was trimmed by 3 bases and the J gene end by 2 bases; junction bases not matched to a gene: 5. This CDR3 has 18 residues. The CDR3 bases are TGTGCCAGCAGCTCCGGACTAGCGGGGGGGCTAAACACCGGGGAGCTGTTTTTT. Translated, it gives CASSSGLAGGLNTGELFF.

V usage is TRBV9 and J usage is TRBJ1-2, with D possibly being TRBD1 (6 bases). Germline V gene data show CDR1 as SGDLS and CDR2 as YYNGEE. There are 17 residues in the CDR3. V gave up 6 bases and J gave up 0 bases, with 21 bases separating them. DNA of the CDR3: TGTGCCAGCACCACCTTCGGGGGGCATCGGGCTAACTATGGCTACACCTTC. It translates to CASTTFGGHRANYGYTF.

This clone was found once. The rearrangement links TRBV6-6 to TRBJ1-5; 7 positions agree with TRBD1. The CDR3 consists of 14 residues. V gave up 5 bases and J gave up 4 bases; unmatched junction bases: 5. In germline, CDR1 is MNHNY, CDR2 SVGAGI (reference sequence). CDR3 amino acids: CASSKGQVNQPQHF. The CDR3 nucleotides read TGTGCCAGCAGTAAAGGACAGGTTAATCAGCCCCAGCATTTT.

The rearrangement uses TRBV4-2 and TRBJ2-2; D perhaps matches TRBD1 (5 bases). V gave up 0 bases and J gave up 7 bases, with 9 bases separating them. Germline values: CDR1 LGHNA, CDR2 YNFKEQ. This CDR3 comprises 14 residues. Here the CDR3 reads CASSQDRGIGELFF. The CDR3 DNA sequence: TGTGCCAGCAGCCAAGATAGGGGTATCGGGGAGCTGTTTTTT.

This chain connects TRBV2 to TRBJ2-3; TRBD2 might be the D (5 bases). The CDR3 contains 14 residues. V was clipped by 5 bases and J by 1 base, with 10 bases between them. Germline V gene sequence: CDR1 SNHLY, CDR2 FYNNEI. DNA of the CDR3: TGTGCCAGCAGTCTCGTCGGGGGCACAGATACGCAGTATTTT. Translating it yields CASSLVGGTDTQYF.

V gene TRBV12-3 or TRBV12-4 combines with J gene TRBJ2-5; perhaps TRBD2 as D (5 bases). V dropped 5 bases and J dropped 7 bases, with 11 bases sitting between them. The CDR3 is 12 residues long. DNA of the CDR3: TGTGCCAGCAGTGGCGGGCCGGGGACCCAGTACTTC. As protein: CASSGGPGTQYF.

The V call is TRBV7-9, the J call TRBJ2-5; 8 bases line up with TRBD2. Per germline, CDR1 SEHNR and CDR2 FQNEAQ (reference sequence). The CDR3 covers 16 residues. The V and J ends lost 0 bases and 4 bases, in that order; junction bases with no gene match: 7. Written as DNA, the CDR3 is TGTGCCAGCAGCTTAGCGGGGAGCGGGGGAGGAGAGACCCAGTACTTC. It yields the protein CASSLAGSGGGETQYF.

CDR3 DNA: TGTGCCAGCAGTGTCCAGGGTCTTTCCTATGGCTACACCTTC. This codes for CASSVQGLSYGYTF. This chain connects TRBV2 to TRBJ1-2; weak D call: TRBD1 (5 bases). With 4 bases removed from V and 4 bases from J, the gap between germline ends came to 13 bases. The CDR3 is 14 amino acids. In germline, CDR1 is SNHLY, CDR2 FYNNEI.